The 3 T cell receptor beta chains in this list originate from one sample, sequenced in a study of OX40 agonist ivuxolimab in advanced cancers. Using immunoSEQ multiplex PCR, the repertoire was profiled, and TCRdb retains in-frame clones only, with some absent. The table lists about 41,000 clones, roughly 80% of them singletons. Here the sequenced sample was CD4+ or CD8+ T cells sorted from blood, taken in a trial of the OX40 agonist ivuxolimab. The source is an adult with an advanced solid tumor such as melanoma, head and neck, liver or kidney cancer.

This clone was seen only a few times. The chain has TRBV4-1 and TRBJ2-3, with D perhaps TRBD2 (5 bases). Trimming pared 1 base from V and 5 bases from J, leaving 10 bases between. The CDR3 runs 14 residues. Germline V gene sequence: CDR1 MGHRA, CDR2 YSYEKL. This chain's CDR3 is CASSQGPREDTQYF. The CDR3 region has the DNA TGCGCCAGCAGCCAAGGTCCCCGGGAAGATACGCAGTATTTT.

The rearrangement joins TRBV7-3 to TRBJ2-2; 12 nucleotides match TRBD2. J lost 6 bases, V lost 5 bases, and 7 bases had no gene match. The CDR3 has 16 amino acids. CDR1 is SGHTA and CDR2 is FQGTGA in the germline V gene. In DNA form, the CDR3 reads TGTGCCAGCAGCCCGGCTAGCGGGAGGGCCGCCGGGGAGCTGTTTTTT. Its protein product is CASSPASGRAAGELFF. The variable domain in full, with the rest retrieved from reference TRBV7-3 and TRBJ2-2, is GAGVSQTPSNKVTEKGKYVELRCDPISGHTALYWYRQSLGQGPEFLIYFQGTGAADDSGLPNDRFFAVRPEGSVSTLKIQRTERGDSAVYLCASSPASGRAAGELFFGEGSRLTVL.

The CDR3 region is CASSLAPINEKLFF. In DNA, the CDR3 is TGTGCCAGCAGCTTAGCACCGATTAATGAAAAACTGTTTTTT. V usage is TRBV7-9 and J usage is TRBJ1-4; D not certain. Germline V CDR1 and CDR2: SEHNR, FQNEAQ (reference sequence). Trimming removed 0 bases from V and 4 bases from J, with 6 bases in between. There are 14 residues in the CDR3.